This T cell receptor (beta chain) was sequenced during a study of shared clonotypes between healthy human individuals. Study in general: The study used three CD4 naive, three CD4 memory, two CD8 naive and one CD8 memory plate per donor. Overall study results and limits: Generation probabilities were higher for clonotypes shared across all four sorted-subset donors than for unshared ones. Sharing across four donors was highest in naive CD4 (roughly 5%) and lowest in memory CD8 (roughly 0.4%). Only a few donors were included, so the genetic and exposure-history diversity represented was limited.

Libraries were prepared by immunoSEQ multiplex PCR; TCRdb keeps only in-frame clonotypes and omits some of them. The repertoire holds hundreds of thousands of clones, with more than 70% as singletons. This clone was detected only once. The antigen is not known. The V gene lost 4 bases and the J gene lost 2 bases, with 15 bases spanning the gap. This CDR3 region has 16 residues. Germline values: CDR1 SGHTA, CDR2 FQGNSA. Sequences were obtained from memory CD4+ T cells sorted from blood. The subset denotes: CD45RA-negative fraction. This rearrangement joins TRBV7-2 to TRBJ2-1; no clear D gene. The TCR sequence derives from a woman in her twenties or thirties in good health. CDR3 sequence reads: CASSSNVLVAYNEQFF. The DNA for the CDR3 is TGTGCCAGCAGCTCGAACGTTCTAGTTGCCTACAATGAGCAGTTCTTC.